The 4 T cell receptor beta chains given below trace back to one sample, sequenced in a study of early T cells in non-severe SARS-CoV-2 infection. One entry per CDR3 protein, called by TCRdb with MiXCR from the 5' RACE reads. The sample shows under 95,000 distinct CDR3 sequences, about 15% of them seen only once. The sequencing input was whole blood. The receptors here all came from an adult who was a healthcare worker with PCR-confirmed SARS-CoV-2 infection or an uninfected control (not recorded which).

The chain links TRBV4-2 to TRBJ2-1; 8 bases agree with TRBD2. V lost 3 bases to trimming and J lost 9 bases; unmatched junction nucleotides: 7. Per the germline V gene, CDR1 is LGHNA and CDR2 is YNFKEQ. The CDR3 loop spans 14 amino acids. CDR3 sequence reads: CASSQSGSLSEQFF. DNA of the CDR3: TGTGCCAGCAGCCAGAGCGGGAGTTTAAGTGAGCAGTTCTTC.

This clonotype was detected a few times. This chain connects TRBV7-2 to TRBJ2-2; 10 nucleotides match TRBD2. Germline loops: CDR1 SGHTA, CDR2 FQGNSA. V dropped 1 base and J dropped 5; count of bases not matched to a gene: 10. The CDR3 consists of 18 residues. The chain's CDR3 is CASSLDASGRGETGELFF. The CDR3 DNA follows: TGTGCCAGCAGCTTAGACGCTAGCGGGAGAGGTGAAACCGGGGAGCTGTTTTTT.

This clonotype has only a few counts. This chain links TRBV7-6 with TRBJ2-7, with D unresolved. This CDR3 is 13 amino acids long. Germline V gene data show CDR1 as SGHVS and CDR2 as FNYEAQ. With 1 base removed from V and 0 bases from J, the gap between germline ends came to 4 bases. Here the CDR3 reads CASSLDSSYEQYF. Written as DNA, the CDR3 is TGTGCCAGCAGCTTAGACAGCTCCTACGAGCAGTACTTC.

V usage is TRBV11-2 and J usage is TRBJ2-2, with a tentative D call TRBD2 (6 bases). CDR1 is SGHAT and CDR2 is FQNNGV in the germline V gene. This CDR3 has 16 residues. Trimming pared 3 bases from V and 1 base from J, leaving 12 bases between. This CDR3 reads CASSFLGGMNTGELFF. The CDR3 nucleotides read TGTGCCAGCAGCTTTCTCGGCGGGATGAACACCGGGGAGCTGTTTTTT.